This T cell receptor (beta chain) originates from a study of T cell repertoires in ileal Crohn's disease. Overall study context: About half of patients got postoperative therapy: about twelve thiopurines, around 20 anti-TNF. Findings of the study overall: Mucosal expansions were suggested to be mainly CD8 T cells.

Trimming cost V 2 bases and J 3 bases; bases outside gene matches: 8. Germline V gene sequence: CDR1 SGHRS, CDR2 YFSETQ. The CDR3 contains 17 residues. Adults with ileal or ileocolonic Crohn's disease and an indication for resection were eligible. Concerning this clone itself: No antigen is known for it.

Some clones are missing from TCRdb's copy, which holds only in-frame ones; the method was immunoSEQ multiplex PCR. The sample holds around 8,200 clones, around four fifths seen once. This receptor was identified in an adult with Crohn's disease. The sequenced sample was ileal tissue. The chain carries TRBV5-1 and TRBJ1-6; 7 bases line up with TRBD1. Here the CDR3 reads CASSFGGGQRYNSPLHF. Written as DNA, the CDR3 is TGCGCCAGCAGCTTCGGGGGGGGACAGCGCTATAATTCACCCCTCCACTTT.